This T cell receptor beta chain was obtained from a study of T-cell memory formation after mild COVID-19. This clonotype showed up just a few times. A single record per CDR3 protein comes from TCRdb applying MiXCR to the 5' RACE reads. In the table there are about 110,000 distinct CDR3 sequences, approximately 17% of which are singletons. The CDR3 spans 15 residues. The V gene end was trimmed by 7 bases and the J gene end by 5 bases; junction bases not matched to a gene: 14. Germline V gene sequence: CDR1 SGDLS, CDR2 YYNGEE. The chain carries TRBV9 and TRBJ2-7; 8 bases agree with TRBD1. The sample consisted of PBMCs or a T cell subset sorted from them (not recorded which). The source of this sequence is an adult woman who had mild COVID-19 (a few samples of this study predate the infection). Cell type and time point are not known. In DNA, the CDR3 is TGTGCCAGCGGCGCGGCAGGGGGCGCGGAAAACGAGCAGTACTTC. Translating gives CASGAAGGAENEQYF.